The subject of this entry is one T cell receptor beta chain. These data belong to a study of blood T cell repertoires in COVID-19. Assay: immunoSEQ multiplex PCR; the TCRdb copy retains only in-frame clones and omits some. In the table there are roughly 150,000 clones, 65% to 90% of which are singletons. The CDR3 has 15 residues. V lost 3 bases to trimming and J lost 2 bases; unmatched junction nucleotides: 7. In germline, CDR1 is DFQATT, CDR2 SNEGSKA (reference sequence). This chain links TRBV20-1 with TRBJ1-5; 7 bases map to TRBD1. The specimen was peripheral blood. This sequence was found in a woman aged 45 to 65 with acute or convalescent COVID-19. The CDR3, as DNA: TGCAGTGCTAGTATTGGACAGGCCGGCAATCAGCCCCAGCATTTT. Its translation is CSASIGQAGNQPQHF.